This T cell receptor beta chain was sequenced during a study of blood T cell repertoires in COVID-19. Study-level background: COVID-19 samples collected from the United States, Italy and Spain covered acute and convalescent phases. PBMCs, B-cell-depleted T cells, or T cells provided the cDNA or gDNA that made up the material.

The CDR3 extends over 15 amino acids. The V and J ends lost 2 bases and 4 bases, in that order; junction bases with no gene match: 5. Germline V gene data show CDR1 as KGHSH and CDR2 as LQKENI. In the authors' workflow: From reference gene primer amplification, estimates of nucleated cell counts were derived. Repertoires were generated with immunoSEQ multiplex PCR, while TCRdb's copy carries only in-frame clones and drops some. Clone size and the V and J calls come from that table; the DNA yielded D and trimming. The sample lists nearly 55,000 clones, around 84% occurring once. The chain employs TRBV18 and TRBJ2-3; 8 nucleotides align to TRBD1. Sequenced: peripheral blood. This clonotype was sampled from a man aged 65-85 years with active COVID-19. The CDR3 protein is CASSPIQGAADTQYF. The CDR3 region has the DNA TGTGCCAGCTCACCAATCCAGGGGGCTGCAGATACGCAGTATTTT.